The 23 T cell receptor beta chains presented below share a single source sample, sequenced in a study of T cell responses to AZD1222 COVID-19 vaccine. Profiling relied on immunoSEQ multiplex PCR, and the TCRdb table lists in-frame clones only, not all of them. The data hold about 84,000 clones, with more than 80% observed a single time. Sequencing was performed on peripheral blood, taken on day 0 of AZD1222 vaccination. The source is an adult in good health.

This chain's CDR3 is CASSRDPGYEQYF. For the CDR3, the DNA is TGCGCCAGCAGCCGGGACCCTGGCTACGAGCAGTACTTC. J is TRBJ2-7 and V is TRBV4-1, with D possibly being TRBD1 or TRBD2 (5 bases each). The CDR3 covers 13 residues. The V gene's germline CDR1 is MGHRA and CDR2 YSYEKL. Trimming stripped 4 bases from V and 3 bases from J, with 10 bases between.

The chain joins TRBV9 to TRBJ2-1, with 11 nucleotides matching TRBD2. Germline loops: CDR1 SGDLS, CDR2 YYNGEE. The CDR3 extends over 18 amino acids. The ends lost 0 bases at V and 2 bases at J; junction bases unmatched: 7. CDR3 sequence: CASSVGLAGGLPYNEQFF. CDR3 coding DNA: TGTGCCAGCAGCGTAGGGCTAGCGGGAGGTCTGCCCTACAATGAGCAGTTCTTC.

This clone turned up a few times. The rearrangement uses TRBV6-2 or TRBV6-3 and TRBJ1-1; possible D gene TRBD1, 6 bases. V was cut by 5 bases and J by 1 base, with 8 bases left in between. The CDR3 is 13 amino acids. Germline CDR1 reads MNHEY; CDR2 reads SVGEGT. The CDR3 reads CASSTDRNTEAFF. DNA of the CDR3: TGTGCCAGCAGTACGGACAGGAACACTGAAGCTTTCTTT.

The gene calls are TRBV28 and TRBJ2-7, with 8 nucleotides matching TRBD2. In germline, CDR1 is MDHEN, CDR2 SYDVKM. Unmatched junction bases numbered 3, after V lost 3 bases and J lost 2 bases. This CDR3 is built from 14 residues. DNA of the CDR3: TGTGCCAGCAGTTTTCCGGGGGGGCCCTACGAGCAGTACTTC. This translates into CASSFPGGPYEQYF.

V usage is TRBV2 and J usage is TRBJ2-6; D gene uncertain. Germline values: CDR1 SNHLY, CDR2 FYNNEI. The CDR3 consists of 14 residues. Trimming left V 6 bases short and J 0 bases short, with 6 bases between. The CDR3, as DNA: TGTGCCAGCAGGAAGAGCTCTGGGGCCAACGTCCTGACTTTC. Its protein is CASRKSSGANVLTF.

This clone has a handful of counts. This chain connects TRBV19 to TRBJ2-2; D not certain. The CDR3 loop spans 16 amino acids. The V end lost 6 bases, the J end lost 1 base, and 15 bases lay between the germline ends. Germline V gene data show CDR1 as LNHDA and CDR2 as SQIVND (reference sequence). This chain's CDR3 is CASSPRAVKNTGELFF. The DNA of the CDR3 is TGTGCCAGTAGCCCTCGGGCCGTAAAGAACACCGGGGAGCTGTTTTTT.

The table lists this clone with a count of one. V usage is TRBV20-1 and J usage is TRBJ2-3; 7 positions agree with TRBD1. Germline loops: CDR1 DFQATT, CDR2 SNEGSKA (reference sequence). Trimming took 3 bases from V and 0 from J; bases not matched to a gene: 9. This CDR3 region has 16 residues. The CDR3 DNA follows: TGCAGTGCTAGTAGACGGGCAGGGGGTAGCACAGATACGCAGTATTTT. The encoded protein is CSASRRAGGSTDTQYF.

The chain joins TRBV6-1 to TRBJ2-3; 9 bases match TRBD2. Looked up from germline, CDR1 is MNHNS and CDR2 is SASEGT. The CDR3 spans 14 residues. The V and J ends lost 3 bases and 3 bases, in that order; junction bases with no gene match: 1. The CDR3: CASSELAGTDTQYF. The CDR3 DNA sequence: TGTGCCAGCAGTGAGCTAGCGGGAACAGATACGCAGTATTTT.

V is TRBV29-1 and J is TRBJ2-7; TRBD1 matches at 8 bases. V trimming: 3 bases; J trimming: 6 bases; junction bases outside the gene matches: 4. This CDR3 contains 12 residues. The germline CDR1 and CDR2 sequences are SQVTM and ANQGSEA. In DNA, the CDR3 is TGCAGCGTTGAGTCAGGGGGCAGCGAGCAGTACTTC. This codes for CSVESGGSEQYF.

Only one count was recorded for this clone. This chain links TRBV30 with TRBJ1-1, with 8 nucleotides matching TRBD1. Trimming took 2 bases from V and 1 from J; bases not matched to a gene: 9. From germline, CDR1 is GTSNPN and CDR2 SVGIG (reference sequence). This CDR3 is 16 amino acids long. CDR3 DNA sequence: TGTGCCTGGAGTCGCCAGGGGGCTAGGGGGAACACTGAAGCTTTCTTT. It is translated as CAWSRQGARGNTEAFF.

The CDR3 loop is CASSLVGGYGYTF. Here the CDR3 DNA reads TGTGCCAGCAGTTTAGTAGGGGGCTATGGCTACACCTTC. This sequence joins TRBV28 and TRBJ1-2; a possible D gene is TRBD1 (6 bases). The CDR3 length is 13 residues. The germline V and J ends were trimmed by 2 bases and 4 bases, with 8 bases remaining between them. Germline V gene data show CDR1 as MDHEN and CDR2 as SYDVKM.

This chain connects TRBV5-1 to TRBJ2-1, with 7 bases fitting TRBD2. The CDR3 extends over 16 amino acids. CDR1 is SGHRS, CDR2 YFSETQ, per germline. V shed 5 bases, J shed 3 bases, and the junction held 11 bases outside the gene matches. CDR3 protein: CASSHTGGPGYNEQFF. The CDR3 DNA reads as TGCGCCAGCAGTCATACGGGGGGACCCGGCTACAATGAGCAGTTCTTC.

The rearrangement joins TRBV27 to TRBJ1-5; D gene ambiguous. Germline CDR1 reads MNHEY; CDR2 reads SMNVEV (reference sequence). The germline V and J ends were trimmed by 9 bases and 0 bases, with 21 bases remaining between them. The CDR3 is 17 amino acids. The CDR3 DNA sequence: TGTGCCAGTCCTCCCTTATCGCTCCTGTATAGCAATCAGCCCCAGCATTTT. Protein product: CASPPLSLLYSNQPQHF.

The gene calls are TRBV6-5 and TRBJ1-2; 9 bases line up with TRBD1. After removal of 6 bases from V and 3 bases from J, the junction contained 5 bases not matched to a gene. Germline-derived CDR1 and CDR2 are MNHEY and SVGAGI. The length of the CDR3 is 14 residues. The CDR3 DNA reads TGTGCCAGCAGCGATACAGGGGGCGACTATGGCTACACCTTC. Protein sequence: CASSDTGGDYGYTF.

The chain uses TRBV6-5 and TRBJ2-2; the D is unclear. The CDR3 is made up of 14 amino acids. The germline V gene has CDR1 MNHEY and CDR2 SVGAGI. The V end was cut by 6 bases, the J end by 8 bases, with 16 bases between. The CDR3 DNA reads as TGTGCCAGCAGGGTCGACTCCCCTGCGGGGGAGCTGTTTTTT. This sequence encodes CASRVDSPAGELFF.

The chain is built from TRBV2 and TRBJ1-4, with 7 bases that match TRBD1. Losses at the gene ends were 3 bases for V and 4 bases for J; bases not matched to a gene: 8. The CDR3 covers 16 residues. CDR1 is SNHLY and CDR2 is FYNNEI in the germline V gene. CDR3 sequence reads: CASSEGRGRGNEKLFF. The DNA for the CDR3 is TGTGCCAGCAGTGAGGGCAGGGGGAGAGGTAATGAAAAACTGTTTTTT. Full variable domain (remainder filled in from reference TRBV2 and TRBJ1-4): EPEVTQTPSHQVTQMGQEVILRCVPISNHLYFYWYRQILGQKVEFLVSFYNNEISEKSEIFDDQFSVERPDGSNFTLKIRSTKLEDSAMYFCASSEGRGRGNEKLFFGSGTQLSVL.

This clone was found once. This chain links TRBV5-4 with TRBJ1-3, with D perhaps matching TRBD1 (5 bases). The CDR3 length is 15 residues. Trimming removed 0 bases from V and 4 bases from J, with 11 bases in between. Germline CDR1 is SGHNT and CDR2 is YYREEE (reference sequence). Here the CDR3 reads CASSLGGGKGNTIYF. The CDR3, as DNA: TGTGCCAGCAGCTTGGGTGGGGGGAAAGGAAACACCATATATTTT.

This clone was recorded once. This chain links TRBV10-3 with TRBJ1-2; the D gene is possibly TRBD1 (6 bases). The germline V and J ends were trimmed by 7 bases and 0 bases, with 18 bases remaining between them. This CDR3 contains 16 residues. Per germline, CDR1 ENHRY and CDR2 SYGVKD. The CDR3 nucleotides read TGTGCCATCACCCCGGGACAAGGACCCACTAACTATGGCTACACCTTC. Translated: CAITPGQGPTNYGYTF.

The CDR3 sequence: CASSLGPGLGYNEQFF. Here the CDR3 DNA reads TGCGCCAGCAGCTTGGGGCCGGGACTCGGCTACAATGAGCAGTTCTTC. The chain couples TRBV5-1 to TRBJ2-1; D perhaps matches TRBD2 (6 bases). This CDR3 region has 16 residues. With 0 bases removed from V and 3 bases from J, the gap between germline ends came to 13 bases. Germline-derived CDR1 and CDR2 are SGHRS and YFSETQ.

To note about this clone: Other DNA sequences in the sample encode the same CDR3. This chain links TRBV5-1 with TRBJ2-7, with a possible D match to TRBD2 (5 bases). The V gene lost 0 bases and the J gene lost 2 bases, with 9 bases spanning the gap. The CDR3 length is 14 residues. Germline loops: CDR1 SGHRS, CDR2 YFSETQ. The CDR3 loop is CASSLVGGTYEQYF. The CDR3 DNA reads as TGCGCCAGCAGCTTGGTCGGAGGAACCTACGAGCAGTACTTC.

The J gene is TRBJ2-3, the V gene TRBV2; 12 bases are a match to TRBD1. Per the germline V gene, CDR1 is SNHLY and CDR2 is FYNNEI. Trimming took 3 bases from V and 1 from J; bases not matched to a gene: 17. This CDR3 is 21 amino acids long. This CDR3 reads CASSDIYPGQGAVGGTDTQYF. Here the CDR3 DNA reads TGTGCCAGCAGTGATATTTATCCGGGACAGGGGGCAGTTGGGGGCACAGATACGCAGTATTTT.

The chain carries TRBV5-6 and TRBJ2-7; either TRBD1 or TRBD2 may supply D (5 bases each). This CDR3 is 13 amino acids long. V lost 3 bases, J lost 7 bases, and 14 bases lay in between. CDR1 and CDR2 (germline): SGHDT, YYEEEE. CDR3 DNA: TGTGCCAGCAGCTACGGGGCTTGGGGAGAGCAGTACTTC. Translating it yields CASSYGAWGEQYF.

This clone was observed a single time. This chain uses TRBV19 with TRBJ1-3; a weak D match, TRBD1 (6 bases). Between the trimmed V and J ends, which lost 4 bases and 3 bases, there was a span of 22 bases. CDR3 length: 18 residues. Germline values: CDR1 LNHDA, CDR2 SQIVND (reference sequence). In nucleotides, the CDR3 is TGTGCCAGTAGTAGGCGGGACATCACCCCCGTGGGTGGAAACACCATATATTTT. This sequence encodes CASSRRDITPVGGNTIYF. Combining the CDR3 with reference TRBV19 and TRBJ1-3 gives the whole variable domain DGGITQSPKYLFRKEGQNVTLSCEQNLNHDAMYWYRQDPGQGLRLIYYSQIVNDFQKGDIAEGYSVSREKKESFPLTVTSAQKNPTAFYLCASSRRDITPVGGNTIYFGEGSWLTVV.